The following is a T cell receptor beta chain sequence with its context. Some clones are missing from TCRdb's copy, which holds only in-frame ones; the method was immunoSEQ multiplex PCR. The data show hundreds of thousands of clones, about 87% seen once. This record comes from a study of shared T cell receptors in the human thymus. V trimming: 2 bases; J trimming: 4 bases; junction bases outside the gene matches: 13. The germline CDR1 and CDR2 sequences are LGHNA and YSLEER. The CDR3 loop spans 19 amino acids. The data were also submitted as part of a second study, on human thymus T cells. As reported in that work: The study used thymus tissue resected during corrective heart surgery. V and J genes seemed to be used with bias in thymic and blood repertoires. Related reports documented highly overlapping thymic repertoires among unrelated individuals.

The sample comprised thymocytes. The sequence was obtained from a boy under three years old with a congenital heart defect. The chain employs TRBV4-3 and TRBJ2-3, with 12 bases lining up with TRBD2. As DNA, the CDR3 is TGCGCCAGCAGCCAAAGTCGTCTAGCGGGGGGGCCGAGATCAGATACGCAGTATTTT. Amino acids: CASSQSRLAGGPRSDTQYF.